The 27 T cell receptor beta chains in this list originate from one sample, sequenced in a study of blood T cell repertoires in COVID-19. The repertoire was sequenced with immunoSEQ multiplex PCR; TCRdb's copy has only in-frame clones and lacks some. The data hold approximately 310,000 clones, with around 87% observed a single time. The sequencing input was peripheral blood. Every receptor here comes from a woman in her forties or fifties who had recovered from COVID-19.

As regards this clone: The junction does not match germline at one end; this may be a read error. The identical CDR3 is also encoded by other nucleotide sequences in the sample. The V call is TRBV3-1 (or the pseudogene TRBV3-2), the J call TRBJ2-2, with 9 bases identical to TRBD2. The CDR3 has 15 residues. CDR1 is LGHDT and CDR2 is YNNKEL in the germline V gene (reference sequence). The CDR3: CASSPWTSEAGELFF. The CDR3 coding sequence is TGTGCCAGTAGCCCCTGGACTAGCGAGGCCGGGGAGCTGTTTTTT.

The V gene is TRBV6-2 or TRBV6-3, the J gene TRBJ1-5, with D unclear. CDR1 MNHEY and CDR2 SVGEGT come from the germline V gene. This CDR3 is 12 amino acids long. The V end was cut by 5 bases, the J end by 6 bases, with 8 bases between. The CDR3 region is CASSAGFQPQHF. For the CDR3, the DNA is TGTGCCAGCAGTGCCGGTTTTCAGCCCCAGCATTTT.

The chain joins TRBV4-2 to TRBJ2-5; the D gene is possibly TRBD1 (6 bases). Trimming left V 4 bases short and J 3 bases short, with 15 bases between. Germline CDR1 LGHNA, CDR2 YNFKEQ. The CDR3 spans 15 residues. The CDR3 DNA reads TGTGCCAGCAGCCGCCAATCATCAGGGGAAGAGACCCAGTACTTC. Translating it yields CASSRQSSGEETQYF.

J is TRBJ2-1 and V is TRBV4-2; TRBD2 aligns across 15 bases. Germline V gene data show CDR1 as LGHNA and CDR2 as YNFKEQ. The V gene end was trimmed by 1 base and the J gene end by 8 bases; junction bases not matched to a gene: 6. The CDR3 is 17 amino acids. The chain's CDR3 is CASSQGGLAGGMYEQFF. CDR3 DNA sequence: TGTGCCAGCAGCCAAGGGGGACTAGCGGGAGGTATGTATGAGCAGTTCTTC.

This clone was detected only once. This chain connects TRBV5-4 to TRBJ2-7, with 7 bases aligning to TRBD2. The CDR3 has 14 amino acids. CDR1 is SGHNT, CDR2 YYREEE, per germline (reference sequence). V gave up 3 bases and J gave up 10 bases; unmatched junction bases: 13. The CDR3 DNA reads as TGTGCCAGCAGCTACGGTAAGGGGAGGGTCGAACAGTACTTC. Translation: CASSYGKGRVEQYF.

The chain employs TRBV19 and TRBJ2-2; D is undetermined. The CDR3 is 11 amino acids. V was cut by 5 bases and J by 7 bases, with 5 bases left in between. Germline V lookup: CDR1 LNHDA, CDR2 SQIVND (reference sequence). CDR3 nucleotides: TGTGCCAGTAGTCCCCGCGGGGAGCTGTTTTTT. This gives the protein CASSPRGELFF.

The genes are TRBV6-5 and TRBJ2-7, with D tentatively TRBD2 (6 bases). V was trimmed by 8 bases and J by 9 bases, leaving 11 bases between them. Germline CDR1 is MNHEY and CDR2 is SVGAGI. The CDR3 has 10 amino acids. CDR3 loop: CASGYSGQYF. CDR3 coding DNA: TGTGCCAGCGGATATAGCGGGCAGTACTTC.

The V and J genes are TRBV28 and TRBJ2-3, with a tentative D call TRBD2 (7 bases). This CDR3 contains 17 residues. In germline, CDR1 is MDHEN, CDR2 SYDVKM. Trimming pared 5 bases from V and 6 bases from J, leaving 24 bases between. The CDR3 coding sequence is TGTGCCAGCAGTCCCCCCGGGGCGGATTGGGGGGGCGATACGCAGTATTTT. Translated, it gives CASSPPGADWGGDTQYF. Drawing the rest from reference TRBV28 and TRBJ2-3, the complete variable domain is DVKVTQSSRYLVKRTGEKVFLECVQDMDHENMFWYRQDPGLGLRLIYFSYDVKMKEKGDIPEGYSVSREKKERFSLILESASTNQTSMYLCASSPPGADWGGDTQYFGPGTRLTVL.

The V and J genes are TRBV6-1 and TRBJ1-1; TRBD1 might be the D (6 bases). The V end lost 1 base, the J end lost 1 base, and 7 bases lay between the germline ends. Per germline, CDR1 MNHNS and CDR2 SASEGT. The CDR3 runs 14 residues. The CDR3 loop is CASSEGTANTEAFF. The CDR3 DNA is TGTGCCAGCAGTGAAGGGACAGCGAACACTGAAGCTTTCTTT.

The chain combines TRBV19 with TRBJ1-5, with D tentatively TRBD1 (5 bases). Trimming took 3 bases from V and 7 from J, leaving 13 bases between them. Germline V lookup: CDR1 LNHDA, CDR2 SQIVND (reference sequence). The CDR3 sequence is 14 residues long. The CDR3 here is CASSIGLGVQPQHF. The CDR3 DNA is TGTGCCAGTAGTATCGGGCTAGGGGTACAGCCCCAGCATTTT.

The V and J genes are TRBV7-6 and TRBJ2-3, with 8 bases fitting TRBD1. The length of the CDR3 is 15 residues. V lost 1 base to trimming and J lost 4 bases; unmatched junction nucleotides: 4. Per germline, CDR1 SGHVS and CDR2 FNYEAQ. CDR3 protein: CASSLEPGGPDTQYF. CDR3 in DNA: TGTGCCAGCAGCTTAGAGCCAGGGGGCCCAGATACGCAGTATTTT.

In regard to this clone: Other DNA sequences of this sample code for an identical CDR3. V gene TRBV10-3 combines with J gene TRBJ2-3; D unresolved. Germline CDR1 is ENHRY and CDR2 is SYGVKD. The ends were cut back, 4 bases at V and 4 bases at J, with 6 bases in the middle. This CDR3 is 12 amino acids long. The CDR3 protein is CAISASPDTQYF. The CDR3 DNA is TGTGCCATCAGTGCATCCCCAGATACGCAGTATTTT.

V gene TRBV7-2 combines with J gene TRBJ1-1; TRBD1 aligns across 8 bases. The length of the CDR3 is 16 residues. Trimming at V came to 1 base and at J to 5 bases, leaving 9 bases not matched to a gene. Germline CDR1 SGHTA, CDR2 FQGNSA. The CDR3 here is CASSLEAGGAGTEAFF. The CDR3 region has the DNA TGTGCCAGCAGCTTAGAAGCAGGGGGCGCGGGAACTGAAGCTTTCTTT.

This chain links TRBV7-9 with TRBJ2-3, with TRBD2 identical over 7 bases. The trim removed 1 base at V and 3 bases at J, leaving 7 bases unmatched. This CDR3 has 16 amino acids. Germline V CDR1 and CDR2: SEHNR, FQNEAQ (reference sequence). CDR3 region: CASSLEGLLGTDTQYF. The CDR3 coding sequence is TGTGCCAGCAGCTTAGAGGGACTACTTGGGACAGATACGCAGTATTTT.

This clone showed up just a few times. This rearrangement joins TRBV7-2 to TRBJ1-2; 8 bases agree with TRBD1. From germline, CDR1 is SGHTA and CDR2 FQGNSA. This CDR3 is 16 amino acids long. Germline trimming cut 3 bases from V and 8 bases from J; bases unmatched to any gene: 14. In DNA, the CDR3 is TGTGCCAGCAGCTTCTCGGGGACAGGCTTTTCAGGGGGCTACACCTTC. Encoded protein: CASSFSGTGFSGGYTF.

The genes are TRBV28 and TRBJ1-1, with D hard to call. The germline V gene encodes CDR1 MDHEN and CDR2 SYDVKM. This CDR3 has 14 amino acids. Trimming removed 0 bases from V and 2 bases from J, with 7 bases in between. Here the CDR3 reads CASSLWQINTEAFF. CDR3 nucleotide sequence: TGTGCCAGCAGTTTATGGCAGATTAACACTGAAGCTTTCTTT.

This chain uses TRBV10-2 with TRBJ2-1; 11 bases are shared with TRBD1. The CDR3 runs 15 residues. Unmatched junction bases numbered 3, after V lost 0 bases and J lost 8 bases. Germline V lookup: CDR1 WSHSY, CDR2 SAAADI. The CDR3 DNA reads TGCGCCAGCAGTGAGTCCGGGACAGGGGGAGATGAGCAGTTCTTC. It yields the protein CASSESGTGGDEQFF.

V is TRBV2 and J is TRBJ2-3, with 11 nucleotides matching TRBD2. CDR1 SNHLY and CDR2 FYNNEI come from the germline V gene. The CDR3 has 16 amino acids. V was clipped by 3 bases and J by 3 bases; unmatched bases: 5. The CDR3 region is CASSEPSSGGTDTQYF. The CDR3 nucleotides are TGTGCCAGCAGTGAGCCCTCTAGCGGGGGGACAGATACGCAGTATTTT.

V is TRBV15 and J is TRBJ1-2, with 8 bases that match TRBD1. The CDR3 covers 17 residues. The germline CDR1 and CDR2 sequences are LNHNV and YYDKDF (reference sequence). After removal of 3 bases from V and 4 bases from J, the junction contained 13 bases not matched to a gene. CDR3 sequence (DNA): TGTGCCACCAGCAGTCACGGACGAGCAGGGGGCACCTATGGCTACACCTTC. Its translation is CATSSHGRAGGTYGYTF.

The V and J genes are TRBV10-1 and TRBJ2-3; 7 nucleotides align to TRBD2. V lost 0 bases and J lost 3; bases outside the gene matches: 3. The germline gives CDR1 WNHNN, CDR2 SYGVQD (reference sequence). The CDR3 covers 15 residues. CDR3 bases: TGCGCCAGCAGTGAGTCGGGGGGGTTGACAGATACGCAGTATTTT. Residues: CASSESGGLTDTQYF.

This clone was observed a single time. This rearrangement joins TRBV6-2 or TRBV6-3 to TRBJ1-2; no clear D. The CDR3 spans 12 residues. Germline-derived CDR1 and CDR2 are MNHEY and SVGEGT. V was trimmed by 4 bases and J by 7 bases, leaving 10 bases between them. In DNA form, the CDR3 reads TGTGCCAGCAGTTCCGACATTCGTGGCTACACCTTC. Translation: CASSSDIRGYTF.

A single count supports this clone. This sequence joins TRBV5-6 and TRBJ1-6; the D gene is possibly TRBD1 (5 bases). Germline V gene lookup returns CDR1 SGHDT and CDR2 YYEEEE. This CDR3 has 16 residues. V gave up 3 bases and J gave up 6 bases, with 16 bases separating them. DNA for the CDR3: TGTGCCAGCAGCTCGATGCCAGGGAACCGTAATTCACCCCTCCACTTT. It encodes CASSSMPGNRNSPLHF.

The chain employs TRBV28 and TRBJ2-3; D possibly corresponds to TRBD2 (6 bases). Per the germline V gene, CDR1 is MDHEN and CDR2 is SYDVKM. Trimming shortened V by 8 bases and J by 1 base, and 16 bases separated the two germline ends. The CDR3 is 15 residues long. The CDR3 reads CASGRKRWGTDTQYF. The CDR3, as DNA: TGTGCCAGCGGGAGGAAGCGGTGGGGCACAGATACGCAGTATTTT.

The rearrangement joins TRBV2 to TRBJ1-3; tentatively, D is TRBD1 (5 bases). CDR1 SNHLY and CDR2 FYNNEI come from the germline V gene. With 6 bases removed from V and 0 bases from J, the gap between germline ends came to 15 bases. There are 16 residues in the CDR3. This CDR3 is CASSLQGPGSGNTIYF. The CDR3, as DNA: TGTGCCAGCAGCCTGCAGGGCCCTGGCTCTGGAAACACCATATATTTT.

This rearrangement joins TRBV20-1 to TRBJ2-7, with D possibly TRBD1 on 5 matching bases. Between the trimmed V and J ends, which lost 3 bases and 2 bases, there was a span of 8 bases. CDR3 length equals 12 residues. Germline V gene data show CDR1 as DFQATT and CDR2 as SNEGSKA (reference sequence). The CDR3 nucleotides are TGCAGTGCTAGTCAGGGTCCCTACGAGCAGTACTTC. Its translation is CSASQGPYEQYF.

The chain is built from TRBV25-1 and TRBJ2-5; TRBD2 matches at 7 bases. Trimming cost V 4 bases and J 4 bases; bases outside gene matches: 3. The CDR3 extends over 13 amino acids. CDR1 and CDR2 (germline): MGHDK, SYGVNS. This CDR3 is CASSAPGGETQYF. In nucleotides, the CDR3 is TGTGCCAGCAGTGCCCCGGGGGGAGAGACCCAGTACTTC.

This rearrangement joins TRBV28 to TRBJ2-7, with 8 bases fitting TRBD2. With V trimmed by 1 base and J by 2 bases, 4 bases remained unmatched. The CDR3 covers 15 residues. Germline V gene lookup returns CDR1 MDHEN and CDR2 SYDVKM. CDR3 region: CASSLSGGGTYEQYF. The CDR3 DNA reads TGTGCCAGCAGTTTATCGGGCGGGGGGACCTACGAGCAGTACTTC.